Below are 13 T cell receptor beta chains sequenced from a single sample in a study of blood T cells in healthy people across ages. Alongside a J-beta primer mix, a sample-barcoded 5' primer served in a second PCR lasting roughly 6 to 11 cycles. MiXCR was run by TCRdb on the 5' RACE reads, yielding one entry per CDR3 protein. Among 850,000 to 1,000,000 distinct CDR3 sequences listed, about 51% were seen once. Sequencing used blood. All receptors come from a woman in her sixties or seventies in good health.

This clonotype was recorded at least ten times. This chain uses TRBV27 with TRBJ2-7; TRBD2 matches at 13 bases. The germline V gene has CDR1 MNHEY and CDR2 SMNVEV (reference sequence). There are 15 residues in the CDR3. J lost 6 bases, V lost 5 bases, and 7 bases had no gene match. The CDR3 sequence: CASSPLRLAGGEQYF. Here the CDR3 DNA reads TGTGCCAGCAGTCCACTCAGACTAGCGGGAGGCGAGCAGTACTTC.

The chain has TRBV29-1 and TRBJ2-5; D not certain. With 1 base removed from V and 7 bases from J, the gap between germline ends came to 10 bases. The CDR3 totals 12 residues. Germline V gene lookup returns CDR1 SQVTM and CDR2 ANQGSEA. The CDR3 region is CSVEGLPATQYF. CDR3 bases: TGCAGCGTTGAAGGACTGCCGGCGACCCAGTACTTC.

This rearrangement joins TRBV9 to TRBJ2-3; 8 bases agree with TRBD2. Germline V gene sequence: CDR1 SGDLS, CDR2 YYNGEE. The CDR3 extends over 15 amino acids. After removal of 6 bases from V and 1 base from J, the junction contained 7 bases not matched to a gene. CDR3 DNA: TGTGCCAGCACCTATCGGGGGGGAGGCACAGATACGCAGTATTTT. The encoded protein is CASTYRGGGTDTQYF.

With respect to this clonotype: Its ends do not fully match the called genes, so a read error is possible. This chain uses TRBV4-2 with TRBJ2-5; D is undetermined. CDR3 length equals 13 residues. CDR1 is LGHNA, CDR2 YNFKEQ, per germline. The CDR3 nucleotides are TGTGGCAGCAGCCCGTCCGTTGAGGAGACCCAGTACTTC. This codes for CGSSPSVEETQYF.

The sample holds a few counts of this clonotype. This chain uses TRBV7-9 with TRBJ2-7; D may be TRBD1 or TRBD2 (5 bases each). V gave up 5 bases and J gave up 0 bases, with 11 bases separating them. The CDR3 consists of 14 residues. Looked up from germline, CDR1 is SEHNR and CDR2 is FQNEAQ (reference sequence). CDR3 DNA: TGTGCCAGCAGCCCCGGGGCGGACTCCTACGAGCAGTACTTC. Residues: CASSPGADSYEQYF.

The sample holds one count of this clonotype. The chain recombines TRBV4-2 with TRBJ2-3, with TRBD2 matching 10 bases. Trimming removed 4 bases from V and 5 bases from J; junction bases left unmatched: 12. The CDR3 is made up of 17 amino acids. The germline V gene has CDR1 LGHNA and CDR2 YNFKEQ. CDR3 DNA sequence: TGTGCCAGCAGCCGAGAACCTAGCGGGAGTACTCTAGATACGCAGTATTTT. It specifies CASSREPSGSTLDTQYF.

This chain joins TRBV27 and TRBJ2-1; weak D call: TRBD2 (7 bases). The CDR3 has 18 residues. From germline, CDR1 is MNHEY and CDR2 SMNVEV (reference sequence). Trimming removed 4 bases at V and 6 bases at J, with 25 bases between. The chain's CDR3 is CASSSQRRGLGFSNEQFF. CDR3 nucleotides: TGTGCCAGCAGTTCACAGAGGCGGGGGCTGGGGTTCAGCAATGAGCAGTTCTTC.

As to this clonotype: The junction departs from the called germline gene at one end, perhaps through a read error. V and J are TRBV20-1 and TRBJ2-5; no clear D gene. The CDR3 spans 13 residues. Germline-derived CDR1 and CDR2 are DFQATT and SNEGSKA (reference sequence). The CDR3 bases are TGCAGTGCTAGAGAACTCCCGGAAGAAACCCAGTACTTC. Its translation: CSARELPEETQYF.

The rearrangement joins TRBV4-1 to TRBJ1-1; D is ambiguous. CDR1 and CDR2 (germline): MGHRA, YSYEKL. This CDR3 contains 13 residues. V was cut by 2 bases and J by 5 bases, with 9 bases left in between. CDR3 nucleotides: TGCGCCAGCAGCCAACCGGGGTGGACTGAAGCTTTCTTT. Amino acid sequence: CASSQPGWTEAFF.

This clonotype occurred once. The chain links TRBV5-1 to TRBJ2-1, with D possibly TRBD2 on 6 matching bases. CDR1 and CDR2 from the germline V gene are SGHRS and YFSETQ. This CDR3 is 14 amino acids long. V was cut by 2 bases and J by 4 bases, with 10 bases left in between. CDR3 in DNA: TGCGCCAGCAGCTTTCCCGGACTATACAATGAGCAGTTCTTC. This sequence encodes CASSFPGLYNEQFF.

This clonotype was detected a few times. The gene calls are TRBV15 and TRBJ2-1; 8 bases fit TRBD1. The CDR3 is made up of 15 amino acids. V trimming: 3 bases; J trimming: 6 bases; junction bases outside the gene matches: 7. CDR1 and CDR2 from the germline V gene are LNHNV and YYDKDF (reference sequence). As DNA, the CDR3 is TGTGCCACCAGCAGGAAGCGGACAGGGCCCAATGAGCAGTTCTTC. It encodes CATSRKRTGPNEQFF.

At least ten counts were recorded for this clonotype. The chain is built from TRBV5-1 and TRBJ2-1; D might be TRBD2 (5 bases). The V gene's germline CDR1 is SGHRS and CDR2 YFSETQ. The CDR3 is 12 amino acids. V was trimmed by 4 bases and J by 12 bases, leaving 14 bases between them. DNA for the CDR3: TGCGCCAGCAGCCCTAGTCTTGGAGGGCAGTTCTTC. It encodes CASSPSLGGQFF.

This clonotype occurred a few times. This rearrangement joins TRBV6-6 to TRBJ2-5, with D unclear. Trimming removed 6 bases at V and 4 bases at J, with 9 bases between. This CDR3 is built from 12 residues. The germline gives CDR1 MNHNY, CDR2 SVGAGI (reference sequence). In DNA form, the CDR3 reads TGTGCCAGCAGGGCCCGGTTAGAGACCCAGTACTTC. This translates into CASRARLETQYF.